The rows below give T cell receptor beta chains drawn from one sample of a study of cytomegalovirus exposure and HLA in healthy donors. Sequencing used immunoSEQ multiplex PCR; TCRdb keeps in-frame clones, though not all of them. The sample includes some 180,000 clones, 73% of them seen just once. The sequenced material came from PBMCs. These receptors came from a woman in her twenties or thirties in good health and CMV-seronegative. The CDR3 runs from the conserved cysteine through the conserved F or W. The D gene is left open where the match is weak. A row's size may be missing; if present it is once, few, many or a size class.

j_call clone_size v_call d_call cdr3_aa cdr3_nt
TRBJ1-5 NA TRBV6-5 TRBD1 CASSRDRANQPQHF TGTGCCAGCAGCCGGGACAGAGCAAATCAGCCCCAGCATTTT
TRBJ2-2 NA TRBV7-2 TRBD1 CASSFTGTGGSTGELFF TGTGCCAGCAGCTTTACTGGGACAGGGGGTTCCACCGGGGAGCTGTTTTTT
TRBJ1-1 NA TRBV5-8 TRBD1 CASSLLDRENTEAFF TGTGCCAGCAGCCTATTAGACAGGGAGAACACTGAAGCTTTCTTT
TRBJ1-3 few TRBV6-1 NA CASSFSGNTIYF TGTGCCAGCAGCTTCTCTGGAAACACCATATATTTT
TRBJ2-7 once TRBV4-1 NA CASSHLPGYEQYF TGCGCCAGCAGCCATCTCCCAGGCTACGAGCAGTACTTC
TRBJ2-7 NA TRBV7-8 NA CASSPDRGIYEQYF TGTGCCAGCAGCCCCGACAGAGGAATCTACGAGCAGTACTTC
TRBJ1-1 NA TRBV5-1 NA CASSSGERHTEAFF TGCGCCAGCAGCTCCGGGGAGAGGCACACTGAAGCTTTCTTT
TRBJ2-1 NA TRBV15 TRBD2 CATSRDLGGSPGSYNEQFF TGTGCCACCAGCAGAGATTTGGGCGGGAGTCCAGGCTCCTACAATGAGCAGTTCTTC
TRBJ2-7 NA TRBV27 NA CASRIQGSYEQYF TGTGCCAGCAGAATACAGGGTTCCTACGAGCAGTACTTC
TRBJ1-1 NA TRBV11-2 NA CASSLEILGASEAFF TGTGCCAGCAGCTTAGAGATCTTGGGGGCTTCTGAAGCTTTCTTT
TRBJ2-1 NA TRBV27 NA CASTREQFF TGTGCCAGCACCCGGGAGCAGTTCTTC
TRBJ2-6 NA TRBV5-5 NA CASSPVSGANVLTF TGTGCCAGCAGCCCCGTATCTGGGGCCAACGTCCTGACTTTC
TRBJ2-1 NA TRBV7-8 TRBD2 CASRSGGSYNEQFF TGTGCCAGCAGATCGGGGGGGTCCTACAATGAGCAGTTCTTC
TRBJ2-5 NA TRBV7-7 NA CASSQTGQSKTQYF TGTGCCAGCAGTCAGACCGGACAGTCTAAGACCCAGTACTTC
TRBJ1-6 once TRBV19 TRBD1 CASSTTGTGDSPLHF TGTGCCAGTAGTACCACCGGGACAGGGGACTCACCCCTCCACTTT
TRBJ2-7 NA TRBV18 TRBD1 CASHRGQGFYEQYF TGTGCCAGCCACCGAGGACAGGGTTTCTACGAGCAGTACTTC
TRBJ2-1 NA TRBV6-1 NA CASSEHYLNNEQFF TGTGCCAGCAGTGAACACTATTTAAACAATGAGCAGTTCTTC
TRBJ1-2 NA TRBV5-8 TRBD1 CASSLQGSTYGYTF TGTGCCAGCAGTCTACAGGGGTCAACCTATGGCTACACCTTC
TRBJ2-2 NA TRBV19 NA CASRSGDTNTGELFF TGTGCCAGTAGGAGCGGGGACACCAACACCGGGGAGCTGTTTTTT